The T cell receptor beta chain under discussion was sequenced for a study of graft-versus-host responses after intestinal transplantation. Looking at the study overall: The study gave all recipients anti-thymocyte globulin induction, then tacrolimus and steroids for about 3 years. Study-level results: GvH clones were found in recipient marrow; some appeared first in ileum or blood. High graft-versus-host to host-versus-graft T cell clonal ratios marked allografts of patients with graft-donor macrochimerism.

Turning to this clone: Its matching antigen is unknown.

Samples of post-transplant bone marrow were collected from the posterior iliac crest or another site. CDR1 and CDR2 from the germline V gene are MDHEN and SYDVKM. Trimming took 2 bases from V and 2 from J, leaving 18 bases between them. This CDR3 comprises 17 residues. This table comes from immunoSEQ multiplex PCR, and its TCRdb copy is limited to in-frame clones, with some not included. Found here are some 70,000 clones, 80% to 95% of them singletons; the top ten hold about 6.9%. This clonotype originated in a human patient who received an intestinal transplant, so some T cells may come from the graft donor. Specimen: bone marrow, collected roughly 110 weeks after intestinal transplantation. The V and J genes are TRBV28 and TRBJ1-2, with D unclear. CDR3 sequence reads: CASSLALGGGSNYGYTF. The DNA of the CDR3 is TGTGCCAGCAGTTTAGCCCTAGGAGGCGGATCCAACTATGGCTACACCTTC.